These 5 T cell receptor beta chains were sequenced from one sample in a study of blood T cells in healthy people across ages. The use of a sample-barcoded 5' primer and a J-beta primer mix characterized a second PCR of roughly 7 to 11 cycles. TCRdb itself ran the 5' RACE reads through MiXCR, one entry per CDR3 protein. The profile covers 700,000 to 900,000 distinct CDR3 sequences, with 40% to 65% appearing a single time and around 41% taken by the ten largest. The sequencing sample was made of blood. The receptors originated from a man older than 75 in good health.

The V gene is TRBV25-1, the J gene TRBJ1-5, with D perhaps matching TRBD1 (6 bases). Germline CDR1 MGHDK, CDR2 SYGVNS. V was trimmed by 1 base and J by 7 bases, leaving 11 bases between them. This CDR3 has 14 amino acids. This chain's CDR3 is CASSEFGQGQPQHF. The DNA for the CDR3 is TGTGCCAGCAGTGAATTCGGCCAGGGGCAGCCCCAGCATTTT.

The chain carries TRBV25-1 and TRBJ2-7; D not resolved. Between the trimmed V and J ends, which lost 4 bases and 3 bases, there was a span of 10 bases. Germline lookup yields CDR1 MGHDK and CDR2 SYGVNS. The CDR3 is 13 amino acids. The CDR3 DNA follows: TGTGCCAGCAGTGGAGGCGCGGACTACGAGCAGTACTTC. Its translation is CASSGGADYEQYF.

This clonotype was recorded many times. The rearrangement links TRBV20-1 to TRBJ2-7; 11 nucleotides align to TRBD2. Germline lookup yields CDR1 DFQATT and CDR2 SNEGSKA (reference sequence). This CDR3 spans 13 amino acids. The V segment lost 5 bases and the J segment 5 bases; nucleotides outside the gene matches: 5. In DNA, the CDR3 is TGCAGTGCTTTTAGCGGGAGGGCCCACGAGCAGTACTTC. It is translated as CSAFSGRAHEQYF.

The chain uses TRBV9 and TRBJ1-6; TRBD1 might be the D (5 bases). V lost 0 bases and J lost 8, with 9 bases in between. Germline V CDR1 and CDR2: SGDLS, YYNGEE. This CDR3 is built from 14 residues. The CDR3 protein is CASSVAREDSPLHF. CDR3 bases: TGTGCCAGCAGCGTAGCCAGGGAGGATTCACCCCTCCACTTT.

The V and J genes are TRBV14 and TRBJ2-3; TRBD2 is a possible D gene (5 bases). This CDR3 is 16 amino acids long. Germline V gene data show CDR1 as SGHDN and CDR2 as FVKESK. Trimming stripped 5 bases from V and 14 bases from J, with 29 bases between. The CDR3 sequence: CASSEGGGSWHRYAYF. The CDR3 nucleotides are TGTGCCAGCAGCGAAGGAGGCGGTTCATGGCACAGATACGCGTATTTT.